The clone carrying this TCR beta chain was seen a handful of times. Its specificity is unknown. This sample is drawn from a study of cytomegalovirus exposure and HLA in healthy donors. It was with 60 Vbeta and 13 Jbeta primers that the PCR ran. In the authors' methods: Later analysis identified tens of millions of unique TCR beta chains, about 12 million shared. This table comes from immunoSEQ multiplex PCR, and its TCRdb copy is limited to in-frame clones, with some not included. Clone size and the V and J calls come from that table; the DNA yielded D and trimming. There are some 170,000 clones in the sample; about 69% occur only once, and roughly 3% lies in the top ten. Germline V gene sequence: CDR1 SGHTA, CDR2 FQGNSA. This CDR3 has 14 amino acids. The study's findings and limits: Previously analyzed data showed that most TCR beta V segments were productive at a frequency of about 87% or about 30%. The authors listed 150 to 200 TCR beta chains as cytomegalovirus-associated. From TCR beta sequences, most subjects' HLA-A and HLA-B alleles were reportedly predicted accurately.

The sequence derives from a male donor in good health and CMV-seronegative. The sample consisted of PBMCs. The genes are TRBV7-2 and TRBJ2-5, with D tentatively TRBD1 (5 bases). The J call may not be correct, given that the DNA end is closer to TRBJ2-7. CDR3 bases: TGTGCCAGCAGCTTAAGGCAGGGCGTTTACGAGCAGTACTTC. Its translation: CASSLRQGVYEQYF.